A selection of T cell receptor beta chains follows, all from one sample in a study of cytomegalovirus exposure and HLA in healthy donors. The method was immunoSEQ multiplex PCR; TCRdb's version includes in-frame clones alone and lacks a portion of them. The sample includes around 140,000 clones, 75% to 85% of them seen just once. The sequenced sample consisted of PBMCs. The origin of the receptors is a woman between 35 and 50 years old in good health and CMV-seropositive. Each CDR3 is given with its conserved first and last residue. Fields, in order: D gene, clone size, V gene, J gene, CDR3 protein, CDR3 DNA. The D gene is left open where the match is weak. The size entry is marked missing in some rows and otherwise reads once, few, many or a size class.

D: TRBD1; size: few; V: TRBV6-5; J: TRBJ2-7; CDR3: CASSYSFEQGLHEQYF; DNA: TGTGCCAGCAGTTACTCTTTTGAACAGGGGTTGCACGAGCAGTACTTC
D: NA; size: few; V: TRBV4-1; J: TRBJ1-2; CDR3: CASSGGPSLGYTF; DNA: TGCGCCAGCAGCGGGGGCCCCAGCCTTGGCTACACCTTC
D: NA; size: NA; V: TRBV18; J: TRBJ2-7; CDR3: CASSQGPGRGYEQYF; DNA: TGTGCCAGCTCACAAGGGCCAGGAAGGGGCTACGAGCAGTACTTC
D: TRBD1; size: NA; V: TRBV28; J: TRBJ2-7; CDR3: CASSFLWTGFSYEQYF; DNA: TGTGCCAGCAGTTTTCTCTGGACAGGGTTCTCCTACGAGCAGTACTTC
D: TRBD1; size: NA; V: TRBV7-9; J: TRBJ1-3; CDR3: CSSDRVTDTIYF; DNA: TGTTCCAGCGACAGGGTAACAGACACCATATATTTT
D: NA; size: NA; V: TRBV6-1; J: TRBJ2-7; CDR3: CASSELDSQYF; DNA: TGTGCCAGCAGTGAACTGGACAGCCAGTACTTC
D: NA; size: NA; V: TRBV10-3; J: TRBJ2-1; CDR3: CATNGVSAYNEQFF; DNA: TGTGCCACCAACGGGGTCAGTGCCTACAATGAGCAGTTCTTC
D: NA; size: NA; V: TRBV6-5; J: TRBJ1-1; CDR3: CASSVRGLDTEAFF; DNA: TGTGCCAGCAGTGTGCGGGGCCTGGACACTGAAGCTTTCTTT
D: TRBD1; size: few; V: TRBV19; J: TRBJ2-2; CDR3: CASSSGQGTTGELFF; DNA: TGTGCCAGTAGTTCGGGACAGGGGACCACCGGGGAGCTGTTTTTT
D: NA; size: NA; V: TRBV10-3; J: TRBJ2-7; CDR3: CAISVPGGKKAYEQYF; DNA: TGTGCCATCAGTGTTCCCGGAGGGAAAAAAGCATACGAGCAGTACTTC
D: TRBD2; size: NA; V: TRBV7-2; J: TRBJ2-1; CDR3: CASSLGLAGGRGFF; DNA: TGTGCCAGCAGCTTGGGACTAGCGGGAGGGAGAGGGTTCTTC
D: TRBD1; size: NA; V: TRBV29-1; J: TRBJ2-2; CDR3: CSVGDSAGELFF; DNA: TGCAGCGTTGGGGACAGCGCCGGGGAGCTGTTTTTT
D: NA; size: few; V: TRBV5-4; J: TRBJ2-7; CDR3: CASSLGALSHYEQYF; DNA: TGTGCCAGCAGCTTGGGGGCTCTATCCCACTACGAGCAGTACTTC
D: NA; size: NA; V: TRBV7-2; J: TRBJ2-3; CDR3: CASSLSSRASTDTQYF; DNA: TGTGCCAGCAGCTTAAGTTCGCGGGCTAGCACAGATACGCAGTATTTT
D: NA; size: NA; V: TRBV7-2; J: TRBJ2-7; CDR3: CASTPQSSSYEQYF; DNA: TGTGCCAGCACCCCCCAGTCTAGCTCCTACGAGCAGTACTTC
D: TRBD2; size: NA; V: TRBV10-3; J: TRBJ2-3; CDR3: CAIRSGVSTDTQYF; DNA: TGTGCCATCAGGAGCGGGGTAAGCACAGATACGCAGTATTTT
D: NA; size: NA; V: TRBV4-2; J: TRBJ2-7; CDR3: CASSHLASGYEQYF; DNA: TGTGCCAGCAGCCACTTGGCTTCGGGGTACGAGCAGTACTTC
D: TRBD2; size: NA; V: TRBV5-4; J: TRBJ2-1; CDR3: CASSRGTSGISYNEQFF; DNA: TGTGCCAGCAGCCGCGGGACTAGCGGGATCTCCTACAATGAGCAGTTCTTC
D: TRBD1; size: NA; V: TRBV28; J: TRBJ2-7; CDR3: CASSLGHPGQGALRIYEQYF; DNA: TGTGCCAGCAGTTTAGGTCATCCGGGACAGGGGGCGCTGAGGATCTACGAGCAGTACTTC
D: NA; size: NA; V: TRBV6-1; J: TRBJ2-1; CDR3: CASVIRGYNEQFF; DNA: TGTGCCAGCGTTATCAGGGGATACAATGAGCAGTTCTTC
D: TRBD1; size: NA; V: TRBV27; J: TRBJ1-6; CDR3: CASRLNAGTGYSPLHF; DNA: TGTGCCAGCAGACTTAACGCCGGGACAGGGTACTCACCCCTCCACTTT
D: TRBD1; size: NA; V: TRBV11-2; J: TRBJ2-7; CDR3: CASSATGGYEQYF; DNA: TGTGCCAGCAGCGCGACAGGGGGCTACGAGCAGTACTTC
D: NA; size: NA; V: TRBV7-8; J: TRBJ2-3; CDR3: CASSFDGHPKADTQYF; DNA: TGTGCCAGCAGCTTTGACGGACACCCGAAGGCGGATACGCAGTATTTT
D: TRBD1; size: few; V: TRBV29-1; J: TRBJ2-4; CDR3: CSVGGQGRNIQYF; DNA: TGCAGCGTTGGGGGACAGGGGAGGAACATTCAGTACTTC
D: TRBD1; size: NA; V: TRBV18; J: TRBJ1-5; CDR3: CASSPTGESRQPQHF; DNA: TGTGCCAGCTCACCAACAGGGGAAAGCAGGCAGCCCCAGCATTTT
D: TRBD1; size: once; V: TRBV15; J: TRBJ1-2; CDR3: CATSSPGTGLAYGYTF; DNA: TGTGCCACCAGCTCTCCCGGGACAGGGCTAGCATATGGCTACACCTTC
D: TRBD1; size: NA; V: TRBV5-1; J: TRBJ2-7; CDR3: CASSFSGTVCQQYF; DNA: TGCGCCAGCAGCTTTTCCGGGACAGTATGCCAGCAGTACTTC
D: TRBD2; size: NA; V: TRBV27; J: TRBJ2-7; CDR3: CASKASGSSYEQYF; DNA: TGTGCCAGCAAAGCTAGCGGGAGTTCTTACGAGCAGTACTTC
D: TRBD2; size: NA; V: TRBV4-1; J: TRBJ2-5; CDR3: CASSHIGLAGGETQYF; DNA: TGCGCCAGCAGCCACATAGGACTAGCGGGAGGAGAGACCCAGTACTTC
D: TRBD1; size: NA; V: TRBV5-1; J: TRBJ2-6; CDR3: CASTSTGTGASGANVLTF; DNA: TGCGCCAGCACCTCAACCGGGACAGGGGCTTCCGGGGCCAACGTCCTGACTTTC
D: NA; size: NA; V: TRBV7-9; J: TRBJ2-5; CDR3: CASSLNGQQETQYF; DNA: TGTGCCAGCAGCCTAAACGGACAGCAAGAGACCCAGTACTTC
D: NA; size: few; V: TRBV10-2; J: TRBJ2-1; CDR3: CASSEFNFNEQFF; DNA: TGCGCCAGCAGTGAGTTTAACTTCAATGAGCAGTTCTTC
D: TRBD1; size: NA; V: TRBV4-1; J: TRBJ1-5; CDR3: CASSRSGQGGQPQHF; DNA: TGCGCCAGCAGCCGGTCGGGACAGGGCGGTCAGCCCCAGCATTTT
D: TRBD1; size: NA; V: TRBV4-2; J: TRBJ1-2; CDR3: CASSQVSGGDGYTF; DNA: TGTGCCAGCAGCCAAGTATCAGGGGGCGATGGCTACACCTTC
D: TRBD1; size: NA; V: TRBV5-6; J: TRBJ1-4; CDR3: CASSYISGQGKEKLFF; DNA: TGTGCCAGCAGCTACATCTCAGGACAGGGGAAGGAAAAACTGTTTTTT
D: NA; size: few; V: TRBV4-1; J: TRBJ1-5; CDR3: CASSQEKGGGQPQHF; DNA: TGCGCCAGCAGCCAAGAGAAGGGGGGGGGTCAGCCCCAGCATTTT
D: TRBD2; size: few; V: TRBV6-1; J: TRBJ2-2; CDR3: CARETGLAGSGELFF; DNA: TGTGCCAGGGAAACCGGACTAGCGGGATCCGGGGAGCTGTTTTTT
D: TRBD2; size: NA; V: TRBV2; J: TRBJ2-2; CDR3: CASSHSGEANTGELFF; DNA: TGTGCCAGCAGTCATAGCGGGGAGGCGAACACCGGGGAGCTGTTTTTT
D: TRBD2; size: few; V: TRBV5-1; J: TRBJ2-7; CDR3: CASSTQLKSGKYEQYF; DNA: TGCGCCAGCAGCACGCAACTAAAGAGCGGGAAGTACGAGCAGTACTTC
D: TRBD2; size: few; V: TRBV19; J: TRBJ2-7; CDR3: CASSTGTSGMGEQYF; DNA: TGTGCCAGTAGTACCGGGACTAGCGGGATGGGTGAGCAGTACTTC
D: NA; size: NA; V: TRBV13; J: TRBJ2-1; CDR3: CASSGRALGGDEQFF; DNA: TGTGCCAGCAGCGGTCGGGCCCTAGGGGGGGATGAGCAGTTCTTC
D: TRBD2; size: once; V: TRBV11-2; J: TRBJ2-1; CDR3: CASSELAGLEGANEQFF; DNA: TGTGCCAGCAGCGAACTGGCGGGACTAGAGGGTGCAAATGAGCAGTTCTTC
D: NA; size: NA; V: TRBV7-9; J: TRBJ1-4; CDR3: CASSLPLGGNEKLFF; DNA: TGTGCCAGCAGCCTCCCCCTGGGAGGGAATGAAAAACTGTTTTTT
D: TRBD2; size: NA; V: TRBV12-5; J: TRBJ2-2; CDR3: CASGFLAGGPGGELFF; DNA: TGTGCTAGTGGTTTCCTAGCGGGAGGGCCAGGCGGGGAGCTGTTTTTT
D: NA; size: once; V: TRBV6-1; J: TRBJ2-1; CDR3: CASSVWGAVANEQFF; DNA: TGTGCCAGCAGTGTGTGGGGAGCGGTAGCCAATGAGCAGTTCTTC
D: TRBD1; size: NA; V: TRBV27; J: TRBJ1-4; CDR3: CASRDRVGEKLFF; DNA: TGTGCCAGCCGGGACAGGGTTGGTGAAAAACTGTTTTTT
D: NA; size: NA; V: TRBV6-5; J: TRBJ1-2; CDR3: CASRDPTGFNYGYTF; DNA: TGTGCCAGCAGGGACCCGACAGGTTTTAACTATGGCTACACCTTC
D: TRBD2; size: NA; V: TRBV6-1; J: TRBJ2-3; CDR3: CASSEGLAGVSTDTQYF; DNA: TGTGCCAGCAGTGAAGGTTTAGCGGGAGTTAGCACAGATACGCAGTATTTT
D: TRBD2; size: NA; V: TRBV7-7; J: TRBJ2-5; CDR3: CASSPTSGRGETQYF; DNA: TGTGCTAGCAGCCCGACTAGCGGGAGGGGCGAGACCCAGTACTTC
D: NA; size: NA; V: TRBV2; J: TRBJ1-1; CDR3: CATKLGQMNTEAFF; DNA: TGTGCCACCAAACTTGGACAGATGAACACTGAAGCTTTCTTT